This section outlines one TCR beta chain sequence together with its context. The target antigen is unknown. PCR primers comprised 60 Vbeta and 13 Jbeta primers. Clones were sequenced by immunoSEQ multiplex PCR, and TCRdb holds only the in-frame ones, with some missing. The table shows about 93,000 clones, with approximately 80% occurring only once. Germline V gives CDR1 KGHSH, CDR2 LQKENI. The CDR3 runs to 13 residues. Trimming cost V 3 bases and J 8 bases; bases outside gene matches: 5. The data originate from a study of cytomegalovirus exposure and HLA in healthy donors. Study observations and caveats: The study listed approximately 170 cytomegalovirus-associated TCR beta chains.

The chain joins TRBV18 to TRBJ1-2, with 8 nucleotides matching TRBD1. Sample: PBMCs. This clonotype was sampled from a woman in her forties in good health and CMV-seronegative. The CDR3 sequence: CASSPGQGWGYTF. The CDR3 DNA follows: TGTGCCAGCTCACCTGGACAGGGATGGGGCTACACCTTC.